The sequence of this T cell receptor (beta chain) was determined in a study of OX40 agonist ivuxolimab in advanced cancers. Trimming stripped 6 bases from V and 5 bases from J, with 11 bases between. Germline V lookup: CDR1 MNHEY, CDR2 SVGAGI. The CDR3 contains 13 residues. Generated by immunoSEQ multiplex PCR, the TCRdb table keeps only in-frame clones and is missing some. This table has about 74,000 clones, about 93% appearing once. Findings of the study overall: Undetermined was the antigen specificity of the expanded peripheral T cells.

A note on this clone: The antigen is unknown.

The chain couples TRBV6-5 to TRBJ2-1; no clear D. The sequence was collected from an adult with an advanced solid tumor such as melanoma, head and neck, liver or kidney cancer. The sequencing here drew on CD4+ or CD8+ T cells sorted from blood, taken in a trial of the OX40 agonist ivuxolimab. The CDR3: CASSPGRHNEQFF. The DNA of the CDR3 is TGTGCCAGCAGCCCGGGTCGCCACAATGAGCAGTTCTTC.